This T cell receptor beta chain was identified during a study of CD4 T cells in relation to SARS-CoV-2 and coronaviruses. For this clone: Its antigen is not identified.

Before the COVID-19 pandemic, during about 2010-2018, CD4+ T cells were taken from unexposed donors. CD4+ T cells were isolated from the cells after 10 days of culture. This CDR3 contains 13 residues. CDR1 and CDR2 (germline): SQVTM, ANQGSEA. The method was immunoSEQ multiplex PCR; TCRdb's version includes in-frame clones alone and lacks a portion of them. The data show about 24,000 clones, around four fifths seen once. This receptor was identified in a human donor in good health. This chain joins TRBV29-1 and TRBJ1-2, with a weak D call TRBD1 (5 bases). The sequencing sample was made of CD4+ T cells from PBMCs, cultured in vitro. Here the CDR3 DNA reads TGCAGTGTGGGGGACTCCACGACTAGGGGCTACACCTTC. Translation gives CSVGDSTTRGYTF.